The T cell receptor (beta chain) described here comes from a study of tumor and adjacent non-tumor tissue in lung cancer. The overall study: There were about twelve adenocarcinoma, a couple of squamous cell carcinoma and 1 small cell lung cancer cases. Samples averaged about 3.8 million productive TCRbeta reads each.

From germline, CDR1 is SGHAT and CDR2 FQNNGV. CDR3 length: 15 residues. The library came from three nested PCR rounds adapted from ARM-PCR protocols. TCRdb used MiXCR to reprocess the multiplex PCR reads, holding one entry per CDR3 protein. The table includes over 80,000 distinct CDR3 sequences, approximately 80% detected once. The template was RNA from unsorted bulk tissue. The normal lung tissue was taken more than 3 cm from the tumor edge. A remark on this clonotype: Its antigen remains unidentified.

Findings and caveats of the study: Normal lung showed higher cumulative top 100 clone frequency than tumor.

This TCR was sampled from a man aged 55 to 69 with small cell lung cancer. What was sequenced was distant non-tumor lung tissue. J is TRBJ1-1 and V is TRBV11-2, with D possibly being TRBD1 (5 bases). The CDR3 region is CISSLVTGGGTEAFF. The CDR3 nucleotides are TGTATCAGCAGCTTAGTTACCGGGGGTGGCACTGAAGCTTTCTTT.